Each of the 31 T cell receptor beta chains below was sequenced from the same sample in a study of T-cell reconstitution after alpha-beta-depleted transplantation in children. Construction of the TCRbeta library involved unique molecular identifiers. In TCRdb, the PCR reads were re-called with MiXCR into one record per CDR3 protein. Of roughly 670,000 distinct CDR3 sequences in the sample, approximately 14% were seen once. The source was PBMCs, collected before TCRalphabeta/CD19-depleted stem cell transplant. Receptors originate from a girl under 10 years old with congenital amegakaryocytic thrombocytopenia, due to receive a stem cell transplant.

This clonotype was counted ten times or more. The J gene is TRBJ2-3, the V gene TRBV20-1; D remains unclear. The CDR3 is made up of 15 amino acids. Germline V gene data show CDR1 as DFQATT and CDR2 as SNEGSKA (reference sequence). The V end lost 1 base, the J end lost 1 base, and 12 bases lay between the germline ends. CDR3 protein: CSARGAELRTDTQYF. The CDR3, as DNA: TGCAGTGCTAGAGGGGCGGAGCTCCGCACAGATACGCAGTATTTT.

A few counts support this clonotype. This chain uses TRBV11-2 with TRBJ1-1; D remains ambiguous. This CDR3 has 17 residues. Trimming pared 5 bases from V and 0 bases from J, leaving 19 bases between. CDR1 and CDR2 from the germline V gene are SGHAT and FQNNGV. CDR3 in amino acids: CASSLPKARRLNTEAFF. CDR3 bases: TGTGCCAGCAGCCTCCCGAAAGCAAGGAGATTGAACACTGAAGCTTTCTTT.

This clonotype was recorded at least ten times. V usage is TRBV30 and J usage is TRBJ1-3; D is unclear. Per germline, CDR1 GTSNPN and CDR2 SVGIG (reference sequence). V was shortened by 3 bases and J by 3 bases, with 9 bases between the two germline ends. The CDR3 loop spans 13 amino acids. The CDR3 coding sequence is TGTGCCTGGAGCCAAGGAGTTGGAAACACCATATATTTT. This gives the protein CAWSQGVGNTIYF.

This clonotype has at least ten counts. The chain is built from TRBV5-1 and TRBJ2-7; the D gene is possibly TRBD1 (5 bases). V lost 4 bases and J lost 5, with 16 bases in between. Per the germline V gene, CDR1 is SGHRS and CDR2 is YFSETQ. This CDR3 has 14 amino acids. DNA for the CDR3: TGCGCCAGCAGCCCATATGACAGCAGGAACGAGCAGTACTTC. Encoded protein: CASSPYDSRNEQYF.

A remark on this clonotype: A read error may explain this, as a much larger clone is one base away. The V and J genes are TRBV20-1 and TRBJ1-1; 7 nucleotides match TRBD1. The CDR3 contains 14 residues. V lost 4 bases, J lost 0 bases, and 5 bases stayed unmatched. Germline-derived CDR1 and CDR2 are DFQATT and SNEGSKA (reference sequence). The CDR3 DNA reads TGCAGTGCTACTGGGGACAGAATGAACACTGAAGCTTTCTTT. It is translated as CSATGDRMNTEAFF.

In this sample, this clonotype turned up a few times. The rearrangement links TRBV27 to TRBJ2-3, with a tentative D call TRBD2 (6 bases). The ends were cut back, 1 base at V and 1 base at J, with 12 bases in the middle. Per germline, CDR1 MNHEY and CDR2 SMNVEV (reference sequence). CDR3 length equals 16 residues. In nucleotides, the CDR3 is TGTGCCAGCAGTTTATTCGCAGGAGGGGGCACAGATACGCAGTATTTT. Its protein product is CASSLFAGGGTDTQYF.

The sample holds a few counts of this clonotype. The chain employs TRBV5-8 and TRBJ2-3, with 7 bases aligning to TRBD1. Trimming took 8 bases from V and 2 from J; bases not matched to a gene: 17. The V gene's germline CDR1 is SGHTS and CDR2 YDEGEE. This CDR3 region has 17 residues. The CDR3 loop is CASKTGDGLDPTDTQYF. In DNA, the CDR3 is TGTGCCAGTAAAACAGGGGATGGGCTCGACCCCACAGATACGCAGTATTTT.

This clonotype was counted only a few times. The chain joins TRBV2 to TRBJ1-5; 11 bases are a match to TRBD1. The germline CDR1 and CDR2 sequences are SNHLY and FYNNEI. Losses at the gene ends were 8 bases for V and 4 bases for J; bases not matched to a gene: 7. This CDR3 has 15 amino acids. This CDR3 is CASHHGQGANQPQHF. The CDR3 DNA reads as TGTGCCAGCCACCACGGACAGGGGGCAAATCAGCCCCAGCATTTT.

Points on this clonotype: A read error may be the cause here, since a much bigger clone is one base away. The chain combines TRBV5-1 with TRBJ2-1; 9 bases align to TRBD1. Losses at the gene ends were 4 bases for V and 8 bases for J; bases not matched to a gene: 10. Germline-derived CDR1 and CDR2 are SGHRS and YFSETQ. The CDR3 is 15 amino acids. CDR3 loop: CASSVVDRGRDEQFF. In DNA form, the CDR3 reads TGCGCCAGCAGCGTGGTGGACAGGGGAAGGGATGAGCAGTTCTTC. The variable domain in full, completed from reference TRBV5-1 and TRBJ2-1, reads KAGVTQTPRYLIKTRGQQVTLSCSPISGHRSVSWYQQTPGQGLQFLFEYFSETQRNKGNFPGRFSGRQFSNSRSEMNVSTLELGDSALYLCASSVVDRGRDEQFFGPGTRLTVL.

The chain is built from TRBV11-2 and TRBJ1-1; TRBD1 is a possible D gene (5 bases). V was cut by 5 bases and J by 0 bases, with 10 bases left in between. From germline, CDR1 is SGHAT and CDR2 FQNNGV. The CDR3 length is 14 residues. Written as DNA, the CDR3 is TGTGCCAGCAGCGTGGGACGCCTGAACACTGAAGCTTTCTTT. Translated: CASSVGRLNTEAFF.

Turning to this clonotype: Sequence at one end of the junction differs from germline and may be a read error. The gene calls are TRBV12-3 or TRBV12-4 and TRBJ2-1; 13 nucleotides align to TRBD2. The CDR3 contains 18 residues. CDR3 sequence reads: CTSSQPWTSGRRDNEQFF. CDR3 coding DNA: TGTACCAGCAGTCAGCCTTGGACTAGCGGGAGACGGGACAATGAGCAGTTCTTC.

This clonotype came up many times. This chain connects TRBV12-3 or TRBV12-4 to TRBJ2-2; possibly TRBD2 for D (6 bases). V was cut by 3 bases and J by 7 bases, with 12 bases left in between. The CDR3 totals 14 residues. The CDR3 DNA is TGTGCCAGCAGTTTTTGGGGGGAGGTCGGGGAGCTGTTTTTT. Its translation is CASSFWGEVGELFF.

This chain connects TRBV5-1 to TRBJ1-1; 7 nucleotides line up with TRBD1. V lost 3 bases to trimming and J lost 7 bases; unmatched junction nucleotides: 6. The CDR3 runs to 13 residues. Germline values: CDR1 SGHRS, CDR2 YFSETQ. The CDR3 region is CASSWTGTVEAFF. The DNA of the CDR3 is TGCGCCAGCAGCTGGACCGGGACAGTTGAAGCTTTCTTT.

In this sample, this clonotype turned up many times. The J gene is TRBJ2-7, the V gene TRBV19, with D perhaps TRBD1 or TRBD2 (5 bases each). V dropped 6 bases and J dropped 1 base, with 16 bases sitting between them. The CDR3 extends over 15 amino acids. Germline loops: CDR1 LNHDA, CDR2 SQIVND (reference sequence). The CDR3 protein is CASSSPGPGSYEQYF. CDR3 sequence (DNA): TGTGCCAGTAGCTCCCCGGGACCCGGATCCTACGAGCAGTACTTC.

V and J are TRBV4-2 and TRBJ2-1, with 11 bases matching TRBD2. The V and J ends lost 0 bases and 7 bases, in that order; junction bases with no gene match: 8. Germline CDR1 reads LGHNA; CDR2 reads YNFKEQ. The CDR3 is 17 amino acids. The CDR3 DNA reads as TGTGCCAGCAGCCAAGATTTTGCTAGCGGGAGGAGGAATGAGCAGTTCTTC. Translation: CASSQDFASGRRNEQFF.

In this sample, this clonotype turned up a few times. The chain links TRBV6-1 to TRBJ1-1, with TRBD1 matching 8 bases. Germline CDR1 is MNHNS and CDR2 is SASEGT. V lost 7 bases to trimming and J lost 4 bases; unmatched junction nucleotides: 8. CDR3 length: 14 amino acids. The CDR3 loop reads CASTILQGGTEAFF. The CDR3 coding sequence is TGTGCCAGCACCATTCTACAGGGGGGCACTGAAGCTTTCTTT.

This clonotype was counted many times. This chain uses TRBV15 with TRBJ1-3; D is possibly TRBD1 (5 bases). Per germline, CDR1 LNHNV and CDR2 YYDKDF (reference sequence). This CDR3 has 17 amino acids. V lost 0 bases and J lost 2, with 14 bases in between. CDR3 DNA sequence: TGTGCCACCAGCAGAGATAGGGGCAGGGCCGCTGGAAACACCATATATTTT. Amino acid sequence: CATSRDRGRAAGNTIYF.

The chain links TRBV5-1 to TRBJ2-1; D possibly corresponds to TRBD2 (6 bases). Trimming left V 1 base short and J 2 bases short, with 10 bases between. This CDR3 has 15 residues. The germline V gene encodes CDR1 SGHRS and CDR2 YFSETQ. CDR3 in amino acids: CASSLLWGAYNEQFF. As DNA, the CDR3 is TGCGCCAGCAGCTTGTTATGGGGGGCCTACAATGAGCAGTTCTTC.

This chain links TRBV29-1 with TRBJ2-5, with D tentatively TRBD1 (5 bases). Between the trimmed V and J ends, which lost 0 bases and 0 bases, there was a span of 20 bases. CDR1 is SQVTM and CDR2 is ANQGSEA in the germline V gene. The CDR3 has 18 residues. DNA of the CDR3: TGCAGCGTTGAAGACGCCCACCACTACAGGACCGACCAAGAGACCCAGTACTTC. Its translation is CSVEDAHHYRTDQETQYF.

This clonotype occurred many times. The V and J genes are TRBV12-3 or TRBV12-4 and TRBJ1-5; 11 bases fit TRBD1. V shed 6 bases, J shed 5 bases, and the junction held 3 bases outside the gene matches. The CDR3 totals 14 residues. For the CDR3, the DNA is TGTGCCAGCAGCCGGGACAGGGGGGATCAGCCCCAGCATTTT. It translates to CASSRDRGDQPQHF.

Comments on this clonotype: This may stem from a read error, because a much larger clone lies one nucleotide away. The chain has TRBV20-1 and TRBJ2-1, with 13 bases matching TRBD2. From germline, CDR1 is DFQATT and CDR2 SNEGSKA (reference sequence). The CDR3 is made up of 16 amino acids. The chain's CDR3 is CCAELGLAGLGAEQFF. CDR3 sequence (DNA): TGCTGTGCTGAATTGGGACTAGCGGGATTAGGCGCTGAGCAGTTCTTC.

The chain employs TRBV10-2 and TRBJ1-1, with a weak D call TRBD1 (5 bases). The CDR3 runs to 12 residues. CDR1 and CDR2 from the germline V gene are WSHSY and SAAADI. V shed 7 bases and J shed 8 bases, with 14 bases lying between them. The CDR3 bases are TGCGCCAGCACCGATTGGGACCAAGAAGCTTTCTTT. Residues: CASTDWDQEAFF.

In this sample, this clonotype turned up many times. V is TRBV27 and J is TRBJ2-1; 11 nucleotides line up with TRBD2. Germline V gene data show CDR1 as MNHEY and CDR2 as SMNVEV (reference sequence). This CDR3 is built from 15 residues. V shed 8 bases, J shed 5 bases, and the junction held 8 bases outside the gene matches. CDR3 in DNA: TGTGCCAGCTCACCCGGGACTAGCGGAAACAATGAGCAGTTCTTC. Encoded protein: CASSPGTSGNNEQFF.

Ten or more counts support this clonotype. Here the CDR3 DNA reads TGCGCCAGCAGACGACTAGAGGGGAACACTGAAGCTTTCTTT. Translated, it gives CASRRLEGNTEAFF. The chain carries TRBV5-1 and TRBJ1-1; D not resolved. Germline lookup yields CDR1 SGHRS and CDR2 YFSETQ. Trimming shortened V by 5 bases and J by 1 base, and 12 bases separated the two germline ends. This CDR3 is 14 amino acids long.

This clonotype was counted many times. The chain has TRBV6-4 and TRBJ2-1; D gene uncertain. The germline gives CDR1 MRHNA, CDR2 SNTAGT. Trimming removed 3 bases from V and 5 bases from J, with 14 bases in between. The CDR3 extends over 15 amino acids. The CDR3 sequence: CASSEVWKENNEQFF. As DNA, the CDR3 is TGTGCCAGCAGTGAGGTCTGGAAGGAGAACAATGAGCAGTTCTTC.

The sample holds a few counts of this clonotype. The chain combines TRBV12-3 or TRBV12-4 with TRBJ2-1; TRBD2 is a possible D gene (5 bases). V gave up 7 bases and J gave up 2 bases, with 15 bases separating them. The CDR3 covers 15 residues. CDR3 bases: TGTGCCAGCACGCGGGTGGAAGTCCCCTACAATGAGCAGTTCTTC. Amino acid sequence: CASTRVEVPYNEQFF.

This sequence joins TRBV6-5 and TRBJ2-3; 10 bases are a match to TRBD1. Germline CDR1 is MNHEY and CDR2 is SVGAGI. Unmatched junction bases numbered 3, after V lost 4 bases and J lost 2 bases. The CDR3 covers 15 residues. This CDR3 reads CASSSGQGFTDTQYF. DNA of the CDR3: TGTGCCAGCAGTTCGGGACAGGGGTTCACAGATACGCAGTATTTT.

This clonotype turned up a few times. The chain couples TRBV2 to TRBJ2-3, with 7 bases matching TRBD2. In germline, CDR1 is SNHLY, CDR2 FYNNEI. V gave up 7 bases and J gave up 5 bases; unmatched junction bases: 6. The CDR3 has 13 residues. The CDR3 DNA reads as TGTGCCAGCAATTCGCGGGAGCTAGATACGCAGTATTTT. Amino acid sequence: CASNSRELDTQYF.

The chain has TRBV20-1 and TRBJ2-7, with TRBD2 matching 7 bases. Unmatched junction bases numbered 11, after V lost 6 bases and J lost 3 bases. This CDR3 has 14 amino acids. The germline V gene has CDR1 DFQATT and CDR2 SNEGSKA (reference sequence). This chain's CDR3 is CSARSGGIYYEQYF. CDR3 sequence (DNA): TGCAGTGCCCGATCCGGGGGGATTTACTACGAGCAGTACTTC.

This clonotype was seen a handful of times. The rearrangement links TRBV7-9 to TRBJ2-5; D is ambiguous. CDR1 and CDR2 (germline): SEHNR, FQNEAQ (reference sequence). There are 15 residues in the CDR3. Trimming took 5 bases from V and 1 from J, leaving 14 bases between them. As DNA, the CDR3 is TGTGCCAGCAGCGGCCCGTCGATCAGCCAAGAGACCCAGTACTTC. The encoded protein is CASSGPSISQETQYF.

This clonotype was counted ten times or more. The V and J genes are TRBV10-3 and TRBJ2-1; 9 bases line up with TRBD2. This CDR3 is built from 17 residues. After removal of 6 bases from V and 8 bases from J, the junction contained 17 bases not matched to a gene. Per germline, CDR1 ENHRY and CDR2 SYGVKD. The chain's CDR3 is CAISGAPTSGRIHEQFF. The CDR3 coding sequence is TGTGCCATCAGCGGCGCACCCACCAGCGGGAGGATCCATGAGCAGTTCTTC.